This T cell receptor (beta chain) emerged from a study of cytomegalovirus exposure and HLA in healthy donors. Study findings and constraints: Sequencing likely caused a cluster of highly shared sequence variants. Later analysis showed TCR association rates varying by HLA locus, highest for DRB1 and lowest for HLA-C. Being productive about 87% or about 30% of the time was typical of most TCR beta V segments in an earlier analysis.

CDR1 is SGHDT, CDR2 YYEEEE, per germline. The CDR3 length is 16 residues. Trimming took off 6 bases at V and 2 bases at J, with 17 bases between the two ends. Researchers ran the PCR with 60 Vbeta and 13 Jbeta primers. Assay used: immunoSEQ multiplex PCR; TCRdb lists only in-frame clones, some missing. The sample lists under 200,000 clones; about three quarters were seen once. This clone was seen a few times. Antigen unknown. The sequencing input was PBMCs. The chain joins TRBV5-6 to TRBJ1-4; D ambiguous. The sequence came from a middle-aged woman in good health and CMV-seronegative. DNA of the CDR3: TGTGCCAGCACCATGGGGTTCGGGATGACTAATGAAAAACTGTTTTTT. It specifies CASTMGFGMTNEKLFF.